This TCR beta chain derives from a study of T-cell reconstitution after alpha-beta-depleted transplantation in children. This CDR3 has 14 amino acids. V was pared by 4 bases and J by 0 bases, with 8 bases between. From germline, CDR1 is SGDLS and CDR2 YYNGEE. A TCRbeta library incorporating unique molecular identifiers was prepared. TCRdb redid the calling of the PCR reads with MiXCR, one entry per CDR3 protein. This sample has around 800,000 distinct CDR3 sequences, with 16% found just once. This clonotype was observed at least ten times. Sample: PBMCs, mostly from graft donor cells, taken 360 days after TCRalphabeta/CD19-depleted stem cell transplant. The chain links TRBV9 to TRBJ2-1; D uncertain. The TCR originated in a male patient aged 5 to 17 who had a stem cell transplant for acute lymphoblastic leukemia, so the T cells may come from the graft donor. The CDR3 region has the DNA TGTGCCAGCAGCCGACTCGACTCCTACAATGAGCAGTTCTTC. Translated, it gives CASSRLDSYNEQFF.